Below, 30 T cell receptor beta chains from the same sample are listed, as sequenced in a study of PD-L1 blockade in urothelial cancer. Only in-frame clones appear in the TCRdb table, and some are missing; sequencing was by immunoSEQ multiplex PCR. The sample yields roughly 100,000 clones, under 85% seen once. Sequencing was performed on PBMCs, taken around atezolizumab (anti-PD-L1) treatment. The receptors come from a man aged 50 or older with urothelial cancer.

This chain links TRBV30 with TRBJ2-1, with 8 bases identical to TRBD2. Germline assignment: CDR1 GTSNPN and CDR2 SVGIG (reference sequence). This CDR3 is built from 12 residues. The chain's CDR3 is CRGISGNNEQFF. The CDR3 coding sequence is TGTCGTGGGATTAGCGGGAACAATGAGCAGTTCTTC.

The chain is built from TRBV7-9 and TRBJ2-5; TRBD2 matches at 8 bases. Trimming took 7 bases from V and 3 from J; bases not matched to a gene: 4. From germline, CDR1 is SEHNR and CDR2 FQNEAQ (reference sequence). The CDR3 loop spans 13 amino acids. The CDR3 sequence is CASTWRGEETQYF. As DNA, the CDR3 is TGTGCCAGCACCTGGCGGGGGGAAGAGACCCAGTACTTC. The whole variable domain, filled in from reference TRBV7-9 and TRBJ2-5, reads DTGVSQNPRHKITKRGQNVTFRCDPISEHNRLYWYRQTLGQGPEFLTYFQNEAQLEKSRLLSDRFSAERPKGSFSTLEIQRTEQGDSAMYLCASTWRGEETQYFGPGTRLLVL.

The rearrangement joins TRBV7-2 to TRBJ1-1, with TRBD1 as a possible D gene (6 bases). The length of the CDR3 is 14 residues. CDR1 is SGHTA and CDR2 is FQGNSA in the germline V gene. Trimming took off 3 bases at V and 1 base at J, with 9 bases between the two ends. CDR3 sequence: CASSFARGNTEAFF. The CDR3 DNA is TGTGCCAGCAGCTTTGCCAGGGGGAACACTGAAGCTTTCTTT. Supplemented by reference TRBV7-2 and TRBJ1-1, the full variable domain reads GAGVSQSPSNKVTEKGKDVELRCDPISGHTALYWYRQSLGQGLEFLIYFQGNSAPDKSGLPSDRFSAERTGGSVSTLTIQRTQQEDSAVYLCASSFARGNTEAFFGQGTRLTVV.

V is TRBV5-6 and J is TRBJ2-5; 7 positions agree with TRBD2. The CDR3 runs to 14 residues. The V gene end was trimmed by 4 bases and the J gene end by 4 bases; junction bases not matched to a gene: 7. Germline CDR1 is SGHDT and CDR2 is YYEEEE. As DNA, the CDR3 is TGTGCCAGCAGCCCGCGGGGGTACCGAGAGACCCAGTACTTC. This codes for CASSPRGYRETQYF.

With regard to this clone: One end of the junction does not line up with germline, which may come from a read error. Other DNA sequences in the same sample also yield this CDR3. The chain employs TRBV10-2 and TRBJ2-2; 13 nucleotides agree with TRBD2. Germline-derived CDR1 and CDR2 are WSHSY and SAAADI. This CDR3 is 17 amino acids long. CDR3 protein: CASRQSTSGRLTGELFF. CDR3 DNA sequence: TGCGCCAGCAGGCAATCGACTAGCGGGAGGTTGACCGGAGAGCTGTTTTTT.

This sequence joins TRBV5-1 and TRBJ2-5; D not certain. The CDR3 covers 14 residues. The V gene lost 0 bases and the J gene lost 3 bases, with 9 bases spanning the gap. Germline assignment: CDR1 SGHRS and CDR2 YFSETQ. Here the CDR3 reads CASSLGASEETQYF. Written as DNA, the CDR3 is TGCGCCAGCAGCTTGGGCGCGTCTGAAGAGACCCAGTACTTC.

The rearrangement uses TRBV29-1 and TRBJ1-2; maybe TRBD1 (6 bases). V was shortened by 5 bases and J by 4 bases, with 17 bases between the two germline ends. The germline gives CDR1 SQVTM, CDR2 ANQGSEA. This CDR3 contains 14 residues. CDR3 sequence (DNA): TGCAGCGTTCCCGGGGGGGCCGGACCCTATGGCTACACCTTC. The encoded protein is CSVPGGAGPYGYTF.

The rearrangement joins TRBV28 to TRBJ2-5; TRBD1 agrees at 10 bases. V lost 5 bases, J lost 5 bases, and 5 bases stayed unmatched. The CDR3 spans 14 residues. Germline assignment: CDR1 MDHEN and CDR2 SYDVKM. The DNA of the CDR3 is TGTGCCAGCAGTCGACAGGGGGCGCGGGAGACCCAGTACTTC. Translated: CASSRQGARETQYF.

This chain uses TRBV5-6 with TRBJ2-1; the match to TRBD2 covers 8 bases. The CDR3 spans 15 residues. Germline CDR1 SGHDT, CDR2 YYEEEE. The V and J ends lost 5 bases and 2 bases, in that order; junction bases with no gene match: 6. The CDR3 loop is CASSYSGIPYNEQFF. CDR3 DNA: TGTGCCAGCAGTTATAGCGGGATTCCCTACAATGAGCAGTTCTTC.

The chain recombines TRBV10-3 with TRBJ1-1; weak D call: TRBD1 (5 bases). Germline CDR1 and CDR2: ENHRY and SYGVKD. V lost 0 bases and J 3 bases, leaving 8 bases between the germline ends. The CDR3 has 14 amino acids. DNA for the CDR3: TGTGCCATCAGTGAGTCCCGCAGGGACACTGAAGCTTTCTTT. Translated, it gives CAISESRRDTEAFF.

J is TRBJ1-3 and V is TRBV27, with 7 bases fitting TRBD1. Trimming at V came to 6 bases and at J to 1 base, leaving 3 bases not matched to a gene. This CDR3 contains 14 residues. Germline CDR1 is MNHEY and CDR2 is SMNVEV (reference sequence). The CDR3 DNA is TGTGCCAGCAGCGGGACAGTGTCTGGAAACACCATATATTTT. It is translated as CASSGTVSGNTIYF.

J is TRBJ2-1 and V is TRBV4-2, with TRBD2 matching 15 bases. The CDR3 is made up of 18 amino acids. The germline CDR1 and CDR2 sequences are LGHNA and YNFKEQ. J lost 7 bases, V lost 4 bases, and 11 bases had no gene match. The CDR3 loop is CASSPGLAGGSFENEQFF. In nucleotides, the CDR3 is TGTGCCAGCAGCCCGGGACTAGCGGGGGGTTCCTTTGAAAATGAGCAGTTCTTC.

The chain uses TRBV5-1 and TRBJ2-5; 10 bases align to TRBD2. Trimming took 4 bases from V and 4 from J; bases not matched to a gene: 10. The CDR3 totals 16 residues. CDR1 and CDR2 from the germline V gene are SGHRS and YFSETQ. The CDR3 reads CASSGTSATLGETQYF. DNA of the CDR3: TGCGCCAGCAGCGGGACTAGCGCGACCTTAGGAGAGACCCAGTACTTC.

The chain recombines TRBV7-8 with TRBJ2-2; 8 bases fit TRBD1. The CDR3 spans 16 residues. Losses at the gene ends were 0 bases for V and 7 bases for J; bases not matched to a gene: 7. Looked up from germline, CDR1 is SGHVS and CDR2 is FQNEAQ. CDR3 nucleotides: TGTGCCAGCAGCTTAGCGAGGCAGGGGGCCGGCGGGGAGCTGTTTTTT. Its translation: CASSLARQGAGGELFF. The entire variable domain, with the rest obtained from reference TRBV7-8 and TRBJ2-2, is as follows: GAGVSQSPRYKVAKRGQDVALRCDPISGHVSLFWYQQALGQGPEFLTYFQNEAQLDKSGLPSDRFFAERPEGSVSTLKIQRTQQEDSAVYLCASSLARQGAGGELFFGEGSRLTVL.

V and J are TRBV27 and TRBJ2-1, with D maybe TRBD1 (5 bases). V lost 7 bases and J lost 2, with 12 bases in between. The CDR3 runs to 14 residues. CDR1 is MNHEY and CDR2 is SMNVEV in the germline V gene (reference sequence). The chain's CDR3 is CASKRGMTYNEQFF. CDR3 DNA sequence: TGTGCCAGCAAAAGGGGTATGACCTACAATGAGCAGTTCTTC.

V is TRBV2 and J is TRBJ2-2, with 8 bases fitting TRBD2. This CDR3 is built from 16 residues. J lost 7 bases, V lost 4 bases, and 11 bases had no gene match. Germline V gene lookup returns CDR1 SNHLY and CDR2 FYNNEI. CDR3 protein: CASSGGIAGRIGELFF. Written as DNA, the CDR3 is TGTGCCAGCAGTGGGGGGATAGCGGGGAGGATCGGGGAGCTGTTTTTT. The variable domain in full, completed from reference TRBV2 and TRBJ2-2, reads EPEVTQTPSHQVTQMGQEVILRCVPISNHLYFYWYRQILGQKVEFLVSFYNNEISEKSEIFDDQFSVERPDGSNFTLKIRSTKLEDSAMYFCASSGGIAGRIGELFFGEGSRLTVL.

V and J are TRBV28 and TRBJ1-5; 7 bases align to TRBD1. V shed 3 bases, J shed 0 bases, and the junction held 8 bases outside the gene matches. The germline gives CDR1 MDHEN, CDR2 SYDVKM. This CDR3 is 17 amino acids long. CDR3 in amino acids: CASSFPRQGRSNQPQHF. Here the CDR3 DNA reads TGTGCCAGCAGTTTTCCCCGACAGGGCCGTAGCAATCAGCCCCAGCATTTT.

V gene TRBV28 combines with J gene TRBJ2-1, with 7 positions matching TRBD1. The V gene's germline CDR1 is MDHEN and CDR2 SYDVKM. CDR3 length equals 15 residues. J was trimmed by 4 bases and V by 5 bases; bases with no gene match: 8. The CDR3 DNA reads TGTGCCAGCAGTCCTCGTAGGGGGCCTTACAATGAGCAGTTCTTC. Protein sequence: CASSPRRGPYNEQFF.

This chain joins TRBV7-8 and TRBJ2-7; 7 nucleotides agree with TRBD2. Per the germline V gene, CDR1 is SGHVS and CDR2 is FQNEAQ. Trimming took 1 base from V and 6 from J; bases not matched to a gene: 6. This CDR3 is 14 amino acids long. DNA for the CDR3: TGTGCCAGCAGCTTAGTCTCAGGACTAGGCGAGCAGTACTTC. It encodes CASSLVSGLGEQYF.

This clone has only one observation. The chain recombines TRBV6-5 with TRBJ1-3; 7 positions match TRBD1. The CDR3 runs to 15 residues. J was trimmed by 3 bases and V by 6 bases; bases with no gene match: 8. Looked up from germline, CDR1 is MNHEY and CDR2 is SVGAGI. CDR3 DNA: TGTGCCAGCAGACCAAGGGGGCGACTTGGAAACACCATATATTTT. Translated: CASRPRGRLGNTIYF.

The CDR3 reads CASSFTVSNSPLHF. Written as DNA, the CDR3 is TGTGCCAGCAGCTTTACAGTGTCTAATTCACCCCTCCACTTT. This sequence joins TRBV14 and TRBJ1-6; D unclear. There are 14 residues in the CDR3. V dropped 5 bases and J dropped 6 bases, with 11 bases sitting between them. CDR1 and CDR2 from the germline V gene are SGHDN and FVKESK.

The gene calls are TRBV4-2 and TRBJ2-1; TRBD2 matches at 10 bases. CDR1 LGHNA and CDR2 YNFKEQ come from the germline V gene. The CDR3 has 18 amino acids. Germline trimming cut 3 bases from V and 3 bases from J; bases unmatched to any gene: 11. The CDR3 loop reads CASSQNTGTSASYNEQFF. CDR3 bases: TGTGCCAGCAGCCAGAATACCGGGACTAGCGCGAGCTACAATGAGCAGTTCTTC.

The rearrangement links TRBV7-2 to TRBJ1-2, with 7 nucleotides matching TRBD1. The CDR3 totals 14 residues. J was trimmed by 7 bases and V by 1 base; bases with no gene match: 6. CDR1 SGHTA and CDR2 FQGNSA come from the germline V gene. CDR3 DNA sequence: TGTGCCAGCAGCTTAGGGGTGACAGGGTCTGGCTACACCTTC. Its protein is CASSLGVTGSGYTF.

The J gene is TRBJ2-7, the V gene TRBV10-3, with D tentatively TRBD2 (5 bases). Germline-derived CDR1 and CDR2 are ENHRY and SYGVKD. Trimming took off 5 bases at V and 5 bases at J, with 16 bases between the two ends. The CDR3 runs to 14 residues. CDR3 in DNA: TGTGCCATCAGTATACGAGGAAAGGAGGACGAGCAGTACTTC. Amino acid sequence: CAISIRGKEDEQYF.

The chain carries TRBV5-1 and TRBJ2-2; 9 nucleotides agree with TRBD2. V lost 1 base to trimming and J lost 4 bases; unmatched junction nucleotides: 5. The V gene's germline CDR1 is SGHRS and CDR2 YFSETQ. The CDR3 is 16 amino acids. The DNA for the CDR3 is TGCGCCAGCAGCTTGTTCCTAGCGGGATCCACCGGGGAGCTGTTTTTT. Translation gives CASSLFLAGSTGELFF. Together with reference TRBV5-1 and TRBJ2-2, the CDR3 gives the full variable domain: KAGVTQTPRYLIKTRGQQVTLSCSPISGHRSVSWYQQTPGQGLQFLFEYFSETQRNKGNFPGRFSGRQFSNSRSEMNVSTLELGDSALYLCASSLFLAGSTGELFFGEGSRLTVL.

The CDR3 protein is CASSKVIGTTNYGYTF. The CDR3, as DNA: TGTGCCAGCAGCAAAGTAATTGGGACAACTAACTATGGCTACACCTTC. This chain joins TRBV21-1 and TRBJ1-2; the table's TRBD1 call for D was not verified on the DNA. TRBV21-1 is reported as a pseudogene. The length of the CDR3 is 16 residues.

The J gene is TRBJ1-2, the V gene TRBV9; perhaps TRBD1 as D (5 bases). Germline V gene lookup returns CDR1 SGDLS and CDR2 YYNGEE. Trimming took 3 bases from V and 4 from J, leaving 7 bases between them. The CDR3 extends over 12 amino acids. CDR3 coding DNA: TGTGCCAGCAGCGAGGGGTCCTATGGCTACACCTTC. This encodes CASSEGSYGYTF.

The chain uses TRBV6-5 and TRBJ2-5; 8 bases are shared with TRBD2. The CDR3 contains 14 residues. V lost 7 bases and J lost 2; bases outside the gene matches: 6. In germline, CDR1 is MNHEY, CDR2 SVGAGI. The CDR3, as DNA: TGTGCCAGCAAGGGTAGCGGGAAACAAGAGACCCAGTACTTC. This translates into CASKGSGKQETQYF.

The chain carries TRBV7-9 and TRBJ1-2, with a tentative D call TRBD1 (6 bases). Germline-derived CDR1 and CDR2 are SEHNR and FQNEAQ (reference sequence). There are 14 residues in the CDR3. Trimming left V 3 bases short and J 4 bases short, with 12 bases between. CDR3 region: CASSLDSLGYGYTF. The CDR3 bases are TGTGCCAGCAGCTTGGACAGCCTTGGCTATGGCTACACCTTC.

The CDR3 reads CASSRHMEPSQTNTIYF. The DNA for the CDR3 is TGTGCCAGCAGCCGCCACATGGAGCCTTCCCAAACAAACACCATATATTTT. The chain employs TRBV5-7 and TRBJ1-3; D unresolved. TRBV5-7 qualifies as an ORF whose function is uncertain. The ends were cut back, 4 bases at V and 6 bases at J, with 23 bases in the middle. The CDR3 contains 17 residues.